This TCR beta chain was observed in a study of lymphopenia after photon versus proton radiotherapy. The trim removed 11 bases at V and 3 bases at J, leaving 2 bases unmatched. Germline assignment: CDR1 SGHTA and CDR2 FQGNSA. The CDR3 has 13 amino acids. Only in-frame clones appear in the TCRdb table, and some are missing; sequencing was by immunoSEQ multiplex PCR. The sample has about 22,000 clones; 85% to 90% are singletons. Specimen: peripheral blood, collected from a patient treated with proton-based radiotherapy. This receptor was identified in an older man with esophageal cancer. This rearrangement joins TRBV7-2 to TRBJ2-2; 11 bases fit TRBD1. CDR3 sequence (DNA): TGTGCCTGGACAGGGGGCTACACCGGGGAGCTGTTTTTT. Its translation: CAWTGGYTGELFF.